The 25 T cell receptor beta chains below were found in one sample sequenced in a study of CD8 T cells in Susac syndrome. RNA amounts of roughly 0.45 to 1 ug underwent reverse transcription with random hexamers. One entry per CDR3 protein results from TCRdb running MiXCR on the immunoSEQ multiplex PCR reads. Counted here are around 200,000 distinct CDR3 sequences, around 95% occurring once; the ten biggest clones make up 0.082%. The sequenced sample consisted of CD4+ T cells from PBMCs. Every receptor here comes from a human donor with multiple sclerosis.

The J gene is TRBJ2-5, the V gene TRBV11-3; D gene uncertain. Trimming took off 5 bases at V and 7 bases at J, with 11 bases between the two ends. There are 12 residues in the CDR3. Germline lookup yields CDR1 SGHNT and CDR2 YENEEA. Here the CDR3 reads CASSNRFGTQYF. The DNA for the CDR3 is TGTGCCAGCAGCAACCGATTTGGGACCCAGTACTTC.

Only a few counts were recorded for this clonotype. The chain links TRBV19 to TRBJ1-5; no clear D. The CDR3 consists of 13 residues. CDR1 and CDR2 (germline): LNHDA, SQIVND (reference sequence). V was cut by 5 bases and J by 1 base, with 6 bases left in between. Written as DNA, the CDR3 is TGTGCCAGTAGTGTCGGGAGCAATCAGCCCCAGCATTTT. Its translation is CASSVGSNQPQHF.

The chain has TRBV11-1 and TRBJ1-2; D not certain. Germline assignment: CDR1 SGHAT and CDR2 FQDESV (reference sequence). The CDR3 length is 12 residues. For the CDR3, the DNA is TGTGCGACACGGGATGCGGTTTATGGCTACACCTTC. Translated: CATRDAVYGYTF.

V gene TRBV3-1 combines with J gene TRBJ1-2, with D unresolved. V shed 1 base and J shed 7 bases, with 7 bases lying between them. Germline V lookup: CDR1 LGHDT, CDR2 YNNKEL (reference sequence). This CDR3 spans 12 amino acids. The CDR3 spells CASSQVGIGYTF. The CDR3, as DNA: TGTGCCAGCAGCCAAGTGGGCATTGGCTACACCTTC.

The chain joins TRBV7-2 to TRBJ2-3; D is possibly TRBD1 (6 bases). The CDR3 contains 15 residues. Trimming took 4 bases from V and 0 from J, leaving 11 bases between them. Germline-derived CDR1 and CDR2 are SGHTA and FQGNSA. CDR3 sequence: CASSYQQGSTDTQYF. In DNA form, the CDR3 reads TGTGCCAGCAGCTACCAACAGGGAAGCACAGATACGCAGTATTTT.

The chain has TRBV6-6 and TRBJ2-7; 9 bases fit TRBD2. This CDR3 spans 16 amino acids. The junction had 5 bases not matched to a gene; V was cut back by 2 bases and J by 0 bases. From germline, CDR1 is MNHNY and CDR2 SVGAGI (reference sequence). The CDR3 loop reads CASSYGALAGSYEQYV. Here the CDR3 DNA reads TGTGCCAGCAGTTACGGCGCACTAGCGGGCTCCTACGAGCAGTACGTC.

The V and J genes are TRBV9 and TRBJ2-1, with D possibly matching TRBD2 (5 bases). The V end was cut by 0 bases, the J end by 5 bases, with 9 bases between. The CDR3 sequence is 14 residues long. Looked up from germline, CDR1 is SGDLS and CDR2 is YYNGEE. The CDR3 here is CASSVGGPHNEQFF. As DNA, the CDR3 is TGTGCCAGCAGCGTAGGCGGGCCGCACAATGAGCAGTTCTTC.

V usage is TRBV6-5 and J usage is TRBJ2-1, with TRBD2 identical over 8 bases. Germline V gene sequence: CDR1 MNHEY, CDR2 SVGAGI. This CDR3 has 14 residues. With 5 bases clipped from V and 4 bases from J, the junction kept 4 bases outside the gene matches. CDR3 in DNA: TGTGCCAGCAGTCCCGGGACTAGTTACAATGAGCAGTTCTTC. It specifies CASSPGTSYNEQFF.

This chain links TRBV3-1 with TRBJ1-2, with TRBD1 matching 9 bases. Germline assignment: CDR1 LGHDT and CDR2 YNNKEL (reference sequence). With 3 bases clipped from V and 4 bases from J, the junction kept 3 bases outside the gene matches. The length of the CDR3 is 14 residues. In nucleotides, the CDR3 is TGTGCCAGCAGCCATTTGGACAGGGGCTATGGCTACACCTTC. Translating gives CASSHLDRGYGYTF.

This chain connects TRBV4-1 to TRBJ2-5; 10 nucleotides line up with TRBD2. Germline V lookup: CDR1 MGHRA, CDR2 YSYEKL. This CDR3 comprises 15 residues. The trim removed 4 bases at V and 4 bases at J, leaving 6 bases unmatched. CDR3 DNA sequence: TGCGCCAGCAGCCTGAGCGGGGGGGCTGCAGAGACCCAGTACTTC. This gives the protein CASSLSGGAAETQYF.

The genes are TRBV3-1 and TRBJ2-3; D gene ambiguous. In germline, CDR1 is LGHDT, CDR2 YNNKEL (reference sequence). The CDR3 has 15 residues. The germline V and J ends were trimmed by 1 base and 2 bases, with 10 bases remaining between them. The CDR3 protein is CASSQAGVDTDTQYF. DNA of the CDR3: TGTGCCAGCAGCCAAGCTGGAGTGGACACAGATACGCAGTATTTT.

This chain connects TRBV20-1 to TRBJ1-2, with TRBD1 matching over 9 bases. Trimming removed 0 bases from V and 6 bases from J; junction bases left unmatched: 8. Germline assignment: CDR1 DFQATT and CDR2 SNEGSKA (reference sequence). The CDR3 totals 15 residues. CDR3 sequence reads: CSARDPTGGRNGYTF. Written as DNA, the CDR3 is TGCAGTGCTAGAGATCCGACAGGGGGGAGGAATGGCTACACCTTC.

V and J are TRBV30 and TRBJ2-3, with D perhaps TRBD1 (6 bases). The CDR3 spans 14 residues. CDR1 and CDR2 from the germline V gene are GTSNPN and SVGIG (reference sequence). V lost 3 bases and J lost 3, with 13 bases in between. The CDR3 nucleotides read TGTGCCTGGAGCGGGACAAGGAGAACAGATACGCAGTATTTT. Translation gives CAWSGTRRTDTQYF.

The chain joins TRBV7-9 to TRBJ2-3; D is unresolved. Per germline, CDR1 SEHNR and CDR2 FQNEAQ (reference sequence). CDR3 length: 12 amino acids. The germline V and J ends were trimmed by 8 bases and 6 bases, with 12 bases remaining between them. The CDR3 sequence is CASASVYDTQYF. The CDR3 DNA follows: TGTGCCAGCGCCTCGGTGTATGATACGCAGTATTTT.

The CDR3 sequence is CATSAGGLEVQPQHF. In DNA form, the CDR3 reads TGTGCCACCAGTGCCGGCGGACTCGAAGTGCAGCCCCAGCATTTT. The rearrangement links TRBV24-1 to TRBJ1-5; no definite D call. The CDR3 is 15 residues long. Trimming cost V 5 bases and J 7 bases, with 17 bases left between them. Germline V gene lookup returns CDR1 KGHDR and CDR2 SFDVKD.

In DNA form, the CDR3 reads TGTGCCAGCAGCGAGGGGGACGTTCGGGGTCAGCCCCAGCATTTT. Translation: CASSEGDVRGQPQHF. The V gene is TRBV9, the J gene TRBJ1-5; maybe TRBD1 (6 bases). Looked up from germline, CDR1 is SGDLS and CDR2 is YYNGEE. The CDR3 contains 15 residues. Trimming took off 3 bases at V and 6 bases at J, with 16 bases between the two ends.

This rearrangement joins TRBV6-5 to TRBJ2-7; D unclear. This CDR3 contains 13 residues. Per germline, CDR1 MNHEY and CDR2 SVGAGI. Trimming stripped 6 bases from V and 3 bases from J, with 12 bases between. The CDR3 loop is CASRASRVYEQYF. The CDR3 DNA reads TGTGCCAGCAGGGCGTCCAGAGTCTACGAGCAGTACTTC.

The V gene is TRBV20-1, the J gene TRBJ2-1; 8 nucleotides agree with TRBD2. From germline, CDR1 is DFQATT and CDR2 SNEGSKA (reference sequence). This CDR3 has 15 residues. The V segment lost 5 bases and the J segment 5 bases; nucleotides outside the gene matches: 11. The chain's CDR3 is CSAGRAGAANNEQFF. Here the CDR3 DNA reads TGCAGTGCTGGAAGAGCGGGGGCCGCTAACAATGAGCAGTTCTTC.

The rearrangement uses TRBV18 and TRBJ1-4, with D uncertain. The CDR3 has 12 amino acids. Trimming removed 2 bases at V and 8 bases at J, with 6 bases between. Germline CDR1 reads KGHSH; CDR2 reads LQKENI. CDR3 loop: CASSPEEEKLFF. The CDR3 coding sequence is TGTGCCAGCTCACCAGAGGAGGAAAAACTGTTTTTT.

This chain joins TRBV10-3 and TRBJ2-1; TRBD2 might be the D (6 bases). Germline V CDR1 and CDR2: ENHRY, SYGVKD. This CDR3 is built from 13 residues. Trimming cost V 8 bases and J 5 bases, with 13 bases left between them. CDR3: CAILEGLNNEQFF. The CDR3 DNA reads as TGTGCCATCCTGGAGGGCCTAAACAATGAGCAGTTCTTC.

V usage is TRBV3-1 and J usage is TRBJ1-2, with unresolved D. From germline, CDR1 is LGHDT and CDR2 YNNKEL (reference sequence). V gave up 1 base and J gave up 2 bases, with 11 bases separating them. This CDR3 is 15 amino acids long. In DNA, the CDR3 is TGTGCCAGCAGCCAAGCAACTGGTTTAAACTATGGCTACACCTTC. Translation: CASSQATGLNYGYTF. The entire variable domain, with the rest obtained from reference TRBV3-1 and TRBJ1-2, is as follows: DTAVSQTPKYLVTQMGNDKSIKCEQNLGHDTMYWYKQDSKKFLKIMFSYNNKELIINETVPNRFSPKSPDKAHLNLHINSLELGDSAVYFCASSQATGLNYGYTFGSGTRLTVV.

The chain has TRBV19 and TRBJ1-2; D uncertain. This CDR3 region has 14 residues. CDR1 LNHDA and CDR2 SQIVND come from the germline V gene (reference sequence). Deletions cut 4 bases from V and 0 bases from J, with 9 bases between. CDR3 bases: TGTGCCAGTAGTAGGACGGCCTCTAACTATGGCTACACCTTC. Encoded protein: CASSRTASNYGYTF.

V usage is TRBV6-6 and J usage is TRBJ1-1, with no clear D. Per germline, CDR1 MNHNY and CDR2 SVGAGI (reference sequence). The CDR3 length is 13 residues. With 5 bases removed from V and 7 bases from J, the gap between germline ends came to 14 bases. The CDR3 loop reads CASSRKDFFEAFF. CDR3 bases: TGTGCCAGCAGTCGGAAGGATTTCTTTGAAGCTTTCTTT.

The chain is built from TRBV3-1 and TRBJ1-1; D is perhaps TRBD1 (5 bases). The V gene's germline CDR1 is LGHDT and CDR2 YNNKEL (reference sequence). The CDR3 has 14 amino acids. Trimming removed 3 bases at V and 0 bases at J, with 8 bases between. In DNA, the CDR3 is TGTGCCAGCAGCCATAGACAGATGAACACTGAAGCTTTCTTT. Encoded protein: CASSHRQMNTEAFF.

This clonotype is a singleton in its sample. CDR3 sequence (DNA): TGTGCCAGCAGCCTCAGTGGGGGAGGCTACACCTTC. This sequence encodes CASSLSGGGYTF. This chain links TRBV11-2 with TRBJ1-2; D is possibly TRBD1 (5 bases). The CDR3 loop spans 12 amino acids. The V gene's germline CDR1 is SGHAT and CDR2 FQNNGV. Trimming pared 5 bases from V and 8 bases from J, leaving 12 bases between.